The TCR beta chain described here comes from a study of identical twins. Findings of the study overall: Cord blood beta clonotypes present at high abundance carried fewer insertions; no such pattern appeared in memory repertoires.

One entry per CDR3 protein results from TCRdb running MiXCR on the 5' RACE reads. The table shows 650,000 to 800,000 distinct CDR3 sequences, with more than 6.5% occurring only once. Comments on this clonotype: Antigen specificity is unknown.

These records were also assigned to another study, of yellow fever vaccine responses in identical twins.

The clonotype comes from a woman younger than 30 in good health. Specimen: PBMCs.

CDR3 coding DNA: TGTGCCAACGCCCGGGACATTAGCACAGATACGCAGTATTTT. Translating it yields CANARDISTDTQYF. The V gene is TRBV2, the J gene TRBJ2-3; TRBD1 is a possible D gene (6 bases). From germline, CDR1 is SNHLY and CDR2 FYNNEI. With 10 bases removed from V and 0 bases from J, the gap between germline ends came to 14 bases. There are 14 residues in the CDR3.